This T cell receptor (beta chain) emerged from a study of technical replicates of blood from a few donors. Assay used: immunoSEQ multiplex PCR; TCRdb lists only in-frame clones, some missing. The sample yields some 71,000 clones, 97% seen once. V was shortened by 4 bases and J by 4 bases, with 12 bases between the two germline ends. The CDR3 sequence is 14 residues long. CDR1 is SGDLS, CDR2 YYNGEE, per germline. The sequenced material came from T cells isolated from PBMCs. The V and J genes are TRBV9 and TRBJ1-5; unclear D gene. This receptor was taken from a human donor in good health. The CDR3 loop reads CASSPGFVNQPQHF. CDR3 sequence (DNA): TGTGCCAGCAGCCCCGGGTTTGTGAATCAGCCCCAGCATTTT.